This T cell receptor beta chain was captured in a study of cytomegalovirus exposure and HLA in healthy donors. In germline, CDR1 is MDHEN, CDR2 SYDVKM. The CDR3 runs to 17 residues. V lost 6 bases, J lost 0 bases, and 21 bases lay in between. PCR was performed using 60 Vbeta and 13 Jbeta primers. The repertoire was sequenced with immunoSEQ multiplex PCR; TCRdb's copy has only in-frame clones and lacks some. The data contain roughly 250,000 clones, roughly 86% of them singletons. This chain uses TRBV28 with TRBJ2-7; no clear D. The sample taken for sequencing was PBMCs. The source is a middle-aged woman in good health and CMV-seropositive. In DNA form, the CDR3 reads TGTGCCAGCAGACCTACCTTGAACAGAGCCAGCTCCTACGAGCAGTACTTC. Translating gives CASRPTLNRASSYEQYF.